This paragraph reports one T cell receptor beta chain. Its antigen is not yet known. No much larger clone is present one base from it, and per-base qualities are unavailable. To sequence the TCRbeta CDR3 region, genomic DNA was isolated from the sorted cells. The immunoSEQ Assay was used for sequencing of TCRbeta CDR3 regions. TCRdb holds this immuneACCESS table with in-frame rearrangements only. Some clones are missing; in checked studies, unresolved V genes explain under half, and the rest has no known cause. In all, the sample holds roughly 59,000 clones, and over 75% of those were seen once. The ten largest clonotypes hold over 2% of the sample. The data were obtained in a study of OX40 agonist ivuxolimab in advanced cancers. General notes on the study: Ivuxolimab was an agonistic, fully human IgG2 monoclonal antibody directed against OX40 (CD134), a costimulatory receptor. Intravenous ivuxolimab was administered to patients every 2 weeks at six dose levels: 0.01, 0.1, 0.3, 1.5, 3 and 10 mg/kg. Of the approximately 53 patients in dose escalation, some 20 had hepatocellular carcinoma, approximately 15 had melanoma, 9 had renal cell carcinoma and 9 had head and neck cancer. A male proportion of 75% to 85% and a mean age of about 60 years, ranging from 23 to 79, were recorded for the dose-escalation cohort. Prior anti-PD-1, anti-PD-L1 or anti-CTLA-4 therapy was permitted, and checkpoint inhibitors had been received by about two fifths of dose-escalation patients. Partial responses occurred in three dose-escalation patients: two with cutaneous melanoma and one with hepatocellular carcinoma. Peripheral TCRbeta sequencing was intended to test whether TCR sequence diversity was altered and clonal T-cell expansion was caused by ivuxolimab. The paper reports the monotherapy dose-escalation portion (N of about 47 patients) of the phase I ivuxolimab trial.

The research as a whole found: At doses of 0.1 to 3.0 mg/kg, clonal expansion of both CD4+ and CD8+ blood T cells was observed from baseline to week 6. After ivuxolimab, expanded clones were on average more numerous among CD8+ T cells than among CD4+ T cells. Partial responders in the 0.1-3.0 mg/kg groups had among the lowest normalized peripheral clonal expansion, especially among CD8+ T cells. The antigen specificity of the peripheral T cells that underwent clonal expansion was not determined. Low levels of normalized T-cell clonal expansion were also seen in some nonresponding patients.

Trimming removed 0 bases from V and 0 bases from J; the gene matches leave 5 bases unexplained. The germline V gene specifies SGHVS as CDR1 and FQNEAQ as CDR2. From the cysteine through the phenylalanine, the CDR3 covers 17 amino acids. The retained sequence is limited to the CDR3, 51 bases, with the frame set at the first base. The trial excluded patients who had a history of autoimmune disease or who were on systemic immunosuppression. Peripheral blood for TCR sequencing was collected from all dose cohorts at baseline, on cycle 4 day 1, and on cycle 7 day 1. Samples were obtained from an open-label, multicenter, first-in-human phase I dose-escalation trial of ivuxolimab. Adults with locally advanced or metastatic head and neck squamous cell, hepatocellular, melanoma or renal cell carcinoma were enrolled in the trial. Before TCR sequencing, CD4+ T cells and CD8+ T cells were sorted from peripheral blood as separate populations.

The receptor was isolated from an adult with an advanced solid tumor such as melanoma, head and neck, liver or kidney cancer. The V and J segments used are TRBV7-8 and TRBJ2-7; TRBD1 lines up with 10 middle nucleotides. The sequencing here drew on CD4+ or CD8+ T cells sorted from blood, taken in a trial of the OX40 agonist ivuxolimab. The bases read TGTGCCAGCAGCTTAGCCCCTTGGGACAGGGGCTCCTACGAGCAGTACTTC. Its protein is CASSLAPWDRGSYEQYF.